The T cell receptor (beta chain) described here comes from a study of shared clonotypes between healthy human individuals. Looking at the study overall: There were three CD4 naive, three CD4 memory, two CD8 naive and one CD8 memory plates per donor.

This table comes from immunoSEQ multiplex PCR, and its TCRdb copy is limited to in-frame clones, with some not included. The repertoire holds about 640,000 clones, with 72% as singletons. This clone has only one observation. Its antigen is as yet unknown. Healthy adults negative for HIV, lacking recent acute infections or vaccinations, served as donors. A CD45RA+ naive subset and a CD45RA-negative memory subset were split from CD4+ cells. Study-level results: With several donors compared, 4.5% to 6.5% of naive CD4 clonotypes were shared.

Germline V gene lookup returns CDR1 MGHDK and CDR2 SYGVNS. The CDR3 contains 12 residues. V shed 11 bases and J 4 bases; nucleotides not matched to a gene: 7. The TCR comes from a woman in her twenties or thirties in good health. The chain carries TRBV25-1 and TRBJ1-1, with TRBD1 matching over 7 bases. Sequenced material: memory CD4+ T cells sorted from blood. Subset denoted: CD45RA-negative fraction. The CDR3 loop is CAATGLGTEAFF. CDR3 DNA: TGTGCCGCGACAGGGTTGGGCACTGAAGCTTTCTTT.